This TCR beta chain was identified during a study of T cell repertoires in cytomegalovirus infection. The wider study: Both a matching HLA type and CMV infection were indicated by public TCR beta signatures.

This CDR3 has 15 residues. V was clipped by 5 bases and J by 2 bases; unmatched bases: 10. Looked up from germline, CDR1 is DFQATT and CDR2 is SNEGSKA (reference sequence). In TCRdb, the reads were re-called with MiXCR into one record per CDR3 protein. The sample shows about 400,000 distinct CDR3 sequences, 15% to 20% of them seen only once. The specimen was PBMCs. The source of this sequence is a human donor in good health (CMV status not recorded). Some clones in this sample may be carry-over from other donors' samples. The chain employs TRBV20-1 and TRBJ1-1; TRBD1 matches at 8 bases. The CDR3 nucleotides read TGCAGTGCTCGAACAGATGACAGGGGTAACACTGAAGCTTTCTTT. Translated: CSARTDDRGNTEAFF.